The rows below give T cell receptor beta chains drawn from one sample of a study of blood T cell repertoires in COVID-19. Profiling relied on immunoSEQ multiplex PCR, and the TCRdb table lists in-frame clones only, not all of them. Among 90,000 to 120,000 clones listed, roughly four fifths were seen once. Source material: peripheral blood. The receptors shown here come from a man aged 60-69 years with acute or convalescent COVID-19. The CDR3 runs from the conserved cysteine through the conserved F or W. The order of the fields is J gene, V gene, D gene, clone size, CDR3 DNA, CDR3 protein. D genes are given only for firm matches. Clone size is shown for a subset of rows, as once, few, many or a class of expanded clone.

TRBJ1-2 | TRBV7-8 | TRBD1 | NA | TGTGCCAGCGGACAGGGGGCTGGCTATGGCTACACCTTC | CASGQGAGYGYTF
TRBJ2-4 | TRBV19 | TRBD1 | NA | TGTGCCAGTAGTGGGCAGGGGGATCGAGCCAAAAACATTCAGTACTTC | CASSGQGDRAKNIQYF
TRBJ2-3 | TRBV7-6 | NA | NA | TGTGCCAGCAGCTTCAGACAGATTTCTAGCACAGATACGCAGTATTTT | CASSFRQISSTDTQYF
TRBJ2-5 | TRBV7-6 | NA | NA | TGTGCCAGCAGCTTACAGGGGGGATATTATGAGACCCAGTACTTC | CASSLQGGYYETQYF
TRBJ1-5 | TRBV10-2 | TRBD1 | NA | TGCGCCAGCAGTGACCCAGGTTCAGGGGGGAATCAGCCCCAGCATTTT | CASSDPGSGGNQPQHF
TRBJ2-7 | TRBV5-6 | TRBD2 | NA | TGTGCCAGCAGCTTCAGGACTAGCGGGGGCGCATCGGGCGAGCAGTACTTC | CASSFRTSGGASGEQYF
TRBJ2-1 | TRBV4-2 | NA | NA | TGTGCCAGCAGCCAGGGGGTCTTAGCGGTTGGAAATGAGCAGTTCTTC | CASSQGVLAVGNEQFF
TRBJ1-6 | TRBV9 | TRBD1 | NA | TGTGCCAGCAGCGCAACCGGGACAGGCACGTTGGGGGCCCTCCACTTT | CASSATGTGTLGALHF
TRBJ2-7 | TRBV7-9 | NA | NA | TGTGCCAGCAGCCCTAGTGCGGACGAGCAGTACTTC | CASSPSADEQYF
TRBJ2-6 | TRBV5-1 | NA | once | TGCGCCAGCAGCGGACAAGAGTTGTCTGGGGCCAACGTCCTGACTTTC | CASSGQELSGANVLTF
TRBJ1-5 | TRBV5-1 | TRBD1 | NA | TGCGCCAGCAGCACCGGACAGGGTGAAGGACAGCCCCAGCATTTT | CASSTGQGEGQPQHF
TRBJ1-3 | TRBV15 | TRBD1 | NA | TGTGCCACCAGCAGAGATCTTGACAGGGCTGGAAACACCATATATTTT | CATSRDLDRAGNTIYF
TRBJ1-1 | TRBV5-1 | NA | NA | TGCGCCAGCAGCATCTCTTCCGGGACTCTAAACACTGAAGCTTTCTTT | CASSISSGTLNTEAFF
TRBJ2-7 | TRBV7-2 | NA | NA | TGTGCCAGCAGCTTAGGGATGGGCAGCTACGAGCAGTACTTC | CASSLGMGSYEQYF
TRBJ1-1 | TRBV29-1 | TRBD1 | NA | TGCAGCGTCCCCAGGGGGAGGAACACTGAAGCTTTCTTT | CSVPRGRNTEAFF
TRBJ2-3 | TRBV28 | TRBD1 | few | TGTGCCAGCAGAACAGGGGGCATGACAGATACGCAGTATTTT | CASRTGGMTDTQYF
TRBJ2-1 | TRBV6-1 | TRBD1 | NA | TGTGCCAGCAGTGCTCGACAGGGGATCAGCTCCTACAATGAGCAGTTCTTC | CASSARQGISSYNEQFF
TRBJ1-1 | TRBV5-1 | TRBD1 | NA | TGCGCCAGCAGCTCCGAGGGGGCGCGGGGCACTGAAGCTTTCTTT | CASSSEGARGTEAFF
TRBJ1-2 | TRBV11-2 | TRBD1 | NA | TGTGCCAGCACCTCTGGGACAGGGATCTATGGCTACACCTTC | CASTSGTGIYGYTF
TRBJ1-1 | TRBV9 | NA | NA | TGTGCCAGCAGCGTAAACACAGCGAACACTGAAGCTTTCTTT | CASSVNTANTEAFF
TRBJ1-5 | TRBV28 | NA | few | TGTGCCAGCAGTTTATTCCCCAGGCAGGGGCGTATACGAAATCAGCCCCAGCATTTT | CASSLFPRQGRIRNQPQHF
TRBJ2-7 | TRBV6-1 | NA | NA | TGTGCCAGCAGTGATCTGGCAGCCTACGAGCAGTACTTC | CASSDLAAYEQYF
TRBJ2-2 | TRBV7-8 | NA | once | TGTGCCAGCAGCGGCGGGCTTAACACCGGGGAGCTGTTTTTT | CASSGGLNTGELFF
TRBJ2-2 | TRBV27 | TRBD2 | NA | TGTGCCAGCAGTTTAGTGGCTAGCGGGAGGCCCGGGGAGCTGTTTTTT | CASSLVASGRPGELFF
TRBJ2-3 | TRBV24-1 | TRBD2 | once | TGTGCCACCGGACTAGCGGGGCGGCCCTATACGCAGTATTTT | CATGLAGRPYTQYF
TRBJ2-7 | TRBV18 | NA | few | TGTGCCAGCTCACCGGACGGGACCTACGAGCAGTACTTC | CASSPDGTYEQYF
TRBJ2-1 | TRBV7-3 | NA | NA | TGTGCCAGCAGCTCAGGGAACAATGAGCAGTTCTTC | CASSSGNNEQFF
TRBJ2-5 | TRBV13 | TRBD2 | NA | TGTGCCAGCCGGCGGTCTAGCGGGGGGAGGTTGGGAGAGACCCAGTACTTC | CASRRSSGGRLGETQYF
TRBJ2-1 | TRBV9 | TRBD2 | NA | TGTGCCAGCAGCGTAGCGGCTAGCGGATACAATGAGCAGTTCTTC | CASSVAASGYNEQFF
TRBJ2-5 | TRBV18 | NA | NA | TGTGCCAGCTCACTTCAACAGACAGATACTCAAGAGACCCAGTACTTC | CASSLQQTDTQETQYF